Each of the 3 T cell receptor beta chains below was sequenced from the same sample in a study of shared clonotypes between healthy human individuals. Some clones are missing from TCRdb's copy, which holds only in-frame ones; the method was immunoSEQ multiplex PCR. The table has a few hundred thousand clones, roughly 87% seen once. Sequenced input: memory CD8+ T cells sorted from blood. The subset was: CD45RO+ cells pooled with CCR7-negative TemRA cells. All receptors come from a man younger than 35 in good health.

The V call is TRBV29-1, the J call TRBJ2-3; D not certain. This CDR3 has 11 residues. The germline V and J ends were trimmed by 7 bases and 2 bases, with 7 bases remaining between them. In germline, CDR1 is SQVTM, CDR2 ANQGSEA. The chain's CDR3 is CSALPTDTQYF. The DNA for the CDR3 is TGCAGCGCCCTACCCACAGATACGCAGTATTTT.

This chain connects TRBV4-3 to TRBJ2-3, with D perhaps assigned TRBD1 or TRBD2 (6 bases each). The V gene lost 0 bases and the J gene lost 7 bases, with 23 bases spanning the gap. Germline values: CDR1 LGHNA, CDR2 YSLEER. The CDR3 has 18 amino acids. CDR3 region: CASSQDPPQAEGGNTQYF. The CDR3 bases are TGCGCCAGCAGCCAAGATCCCCCTCAAGCGGAGGGGGGAAATACGCAGTATTTT.

This clone was counted between two and nine times. V gene TRBV27 combines with J gene TRBJ1-3; possibly TRBD1 for D (5 bases). The CDR3 totals 15 residues. V was trimmed by 5 bases and J by 1 base, leaving 12 bases between them. CDR1 and CDR2 (germline): MNHEY, SMNVEV (reference sequence). The CDR3 coding sequence is TGTGCCAGCAGTCCGAGGGACCAATCTGGAAACACCATATATTTT. It encodes CASSPRDQSGNTIYF.